The present TCR beta chain was sequenced within a study of cytomegalovirus exposure and HLA in healthy donors (dated 2017 in TCRdb). Concerning the study at large: According to an earlier analysis of 587 of the donors, 150 million to 200 million T cells yielded over 90 million unique TCR beta sequences and about 300 Gb of sequence data. An early release covering about 600 HLA-typed donors comprised about 290 gigabases of sequencing data and around 85 million unique TCR sequences. Of the 398 genotyped donors, around 81% fell in the genetic ancestry cluster associated with self-reported Caucasian donors. The study aimed to test whether signatures of past pathogen exposure could be identified by cataloging public T cell receptors. Using immunosequencing, the study profiled T cell repertoires from about 650 subjects and related those repertoires to cytomegalovirus serostatus. In addition to the first cohort of roughly 670 subjects, a separate validation cohort of under 150 different subjects was used. The study combined high-throughput TCR immunosequencing, statistical association of individual TCRs with disease status, and machine learning to predict cytomegalovirus infection status. A later analysis re-examined previously published TCR beta repertoires from roughly 650 donors and added high-resolution HLA genotyping to investigate patterns of TCR occurrence. Rather than using new phenotypic data, the later analysis identified candidate immune exposures from TCR beta sequences and from how often those sequences occurred across donors. To decide whether each TCR beta V gene segment behaved as functional or pseudogenic, an earlier analysis of some 540 of the donors relied on high-throughput TCR beta sequencing. Donor age, sex, ethnicity and CMV serostatus were compiled alongside the repertoire data. A later genetic analysis took genome-wide SNP genotypes for about 55% of the roughly 670 donors and used that subset as a discovery cohort. Every discovery cohort repertoire had been produced on one sequencing platform. Both class I and class II loci were covered by HLA typing, at four-digit resolution. Typing coverage varied by locus: roughly 629-640 donors for A, B, C, DRB1 and DQB1; some 520 for DQA1; about 600 for DPA1; approximately 470 for DPB1. A few DR-DQ haplotypes were treated as single units for association and clustering because of strong linkage in the cohort. On average, 235,054 unique TCR beta nucleotide sequences were sequenced per donor among a few hundred genotyped donors of the cohort, with roughly 18% of those sequences being non-productive. Study-wide conclusions, independent of this receptor: The classifier was reported to diagnose cytomegalovirus status with high specificity and sensitivity in both the original cohort and the validation cohort. In a later analysis, 16,951 TCR beta sequences were associated with specific HLA alleles at a false discovery rate of 0.05. Because the 87-base-pair reads could not distinguish some IMGT-functional V segments, including TRBV6-2 and TRBV6-3, those segments were excluded. Broadly in line with IMGT annotations, most TCR beta V segments showed up in productive rearrangements about 87% or about 30% of the time in an earlier analysis of several hundred of the donors. A further reported finding was that TCR beta sequences accurately predicted the HLA-A and HLA-B alleles for most subjects in the first cohort. In a later analysis, the rate of TCR association differed among HLA loci, with DRB1 alleles having the most associated TCRs and HLA-C alleles having the fewest. According to a later analysis, most CMV-associated TCR beta chains appeared to be HLA-restricted, and the HLA associations seemed to be driven largely by CMV exposure. Sequencing depth was assumed to be roughly uniform across donors in the presence/absence analyses, though that assumption may not hold. Correlated functional status among segregating V segments might reflect linkage disequilibrium, but an unknown experimental factor could not be ruled out. A cluster of highly shared sequence variants was judged likely to represent a technical artifact of the sequencing pipeline. In a later analysis, HLA-associated TCR beta chains were found to be more clonally expanded and to have lower generation probabilities than equally common non-associated chains. A few of the identified cytomegalovirus-associated TCR beta chains were confirmed in vitro to be specific for cytomegalovirus antigens. The authors suggested that the approach could potentially be generalized to other disease states and immunological phenotypes. In a later genetic analysis, fewer N-insertions in productive TCRs were reported among donors in an Asian-associated ancestry cluster than the roughly 710-donor mean. The cohort was sequenced for TCR beta chains only, and without alpha or paired-chain data the features that could be detected were limited. Because HLA typing was unavailable for some donors at each locus, only the typed subset was used in association tests. A later genetic analysis associated a missense DCLRE1C variant with V-gene and J-gene trimming of TCR beta chains, and an independent cohort replicated the association. While some public TCRs were present in many individuals, most TCR sequences turned up only very rarely across donors. Because counts were too low, seventeen rarely observed V segments, including chromosome 9 orphons, were excluded from the earlier analysis of 587 of the donors. When HLA alleles, especially DR and DQ, strongly co-occurred, TCR associations were difficult to assign to individual alleles. Several of the top co-occurrence clusters appeared to be linked to parvovirus B19, influenza, CMV and Epstein-Barr virus, according to a later analysis. The only immune exposure information available for the cohort was CMV serostatus. The study gave a list of about 160 TCR beta chains associated with cytomegalovirus.

Relative to germline, V is missing 8 bases and J is missing 3 bases, with 18 bases of the junction outside any gene match. Including cysteine and phenylalanine, the CDR3 has 17 amino acids. The read is trimmed to its CDR3 DNA, 51 bases read in frame from base 1. The germline V gene (reference sequence) yields MNHEY for CDR1 and SMNVEV for CDR2. The cohort consisted of some 670 healthy bone marrow donors. At the time of sampling, all cohort members were nominally healthy, though unrecorded immune exposures were likely present. The donor was CMV seronegative and was included in the group of over 300 seronegative cohort members. A peripheral blood sample was provided by each donor, and peripheral blood mononuclear cells were used for TCR beta sequencing. Genomic DNA extraction from the blood cell samples was performed with the Qiagen DNeasy Blood Extraction Kit. Libraries were prepared through the immunoSEQ multiplex PCR assay. For the multiplex PCR, a mixture combining 60 forward primers for TCR Vbeta segments and 13 reverse primers for TCR Jbeta segments was used. A multiplex PCR assay on genomic DNA amplified the CDR3 region of rearranged TCR beta genes. The Illumina HiSeq System was used to sequence the amplified TCR beta libraries as 87-base-pair reads. On the study's bioinformatics: A later analysis tallied 70 million to 100 million unique TCR beta chains across the approximately 670 repertoires, and approximately 11 million of those chains were shared by two or more donors. Raw reads were error-corrected and collapsed into unique sequences with a nearest-neighbor algorithm that merged closely related sequences to remove PCR and sequencing errors. V, D and J gene segments were assigned by aligning CDR3 sequences to IMGT reference sequences. Each retained sequence needed at least a six-nucleotide match to both a V gene segment and a J gene segment. Rearrangements were classified as productive when the CDR3 lacked stop codons and remained in frame with V and J, and all other rearrangements were classified as non-productive. Following IMGT convention, CDR3 was defined as the stretch from the second conserved V-encoded cysteine up to the conserved J-encoded phenylalanine. Sequences without an unambiguous match to a single V gene segment were excluded from the earlier analysis of approximately 560 of the donors. An earlier analysis of around 600 of the donors classified V segments as functional when productive rearrangements were above 56.7% and as segregating when the standard deviation between donors was above 5%. To diagnose cytomegalovirus status from the catalog of TCR beta chain sequences, a statistical classification framework was built. In a later analysis, V and J genes were assigned by comparing TCR nucleotide sequences against IMGT/GENE-DB human TR gene sequences. In a later analysis, CDR3 sequences and most-parsimonious VDJ recombination scenarios were assigned using the TCRdist pipeline. In a later analysis, each TCR beta chain was defined by its CDR3 amino acid sequence together with its V-gene family, and reads without a unique V-gene family were excluded. To address suspected cross-contamination and a sequencing artifact, a later analysis removed approximately 600 highly shared, low-generation-probability nucleotide sequences. A later analysis calculated a clonal expansion index for each public chain from normalized within-repertoire ranks of inferred template counts. In a later analysis, generation probabilities were computed using a VDJ recombination model fitted to out-of-frame rearrangements, and the results were checked against IGoR. A later analysis scored TCR-TCR, TCR-HLA and TCR-CMV co-occurrence with hypergeometric tests, applying a repertoire-size bias correction to TCR pairs. A later analysis estimated false discovery rates by permuting HLA or CMV assignments 20 times. A later analysis grouped co-occurring TCRs with DBSCAN, adding TCRdist sequence similarity when clustering within HLA-allele-positive subsets. Repertoires with fewer than 30,000 or more than 120,000 public chains, plus five repertoires with anomalous nucleotide sharing, were excluded from co-occurrence clustering. TCRdb stores this immuneACCESS table with in-frame sequences only. Part of the clones is absent; in the studies checked, under half of the shortfall reflects unresolved V genes, and no reason is known for the rest. D and trimming were read from the DNA, whereas the V and J calls and clone size are those reported in that table. The sample records some 130,000 clones, around 79% of which are singletons. The top ten clones comprise roughly 4.3% of the sample.

Note on this clone: The clone's antigen remains unknown. No much larger clonotype is one base removed from it; base qualities were not supplied.

The chain couples TRBV27 to TRBJ2-7; a stretch of 8 junction bases matches TRBD1. The TCR comes from a male donor in good health and CMV-seronegative. The sequenced material came from PBMCs. Here is the DNA: TGTGCCAGCTTCCGTCTTGTGGTCCGGACAGGGATCTACGAGCAGTACTTC. It codes for CASFRLVVRTGIYEQYF.